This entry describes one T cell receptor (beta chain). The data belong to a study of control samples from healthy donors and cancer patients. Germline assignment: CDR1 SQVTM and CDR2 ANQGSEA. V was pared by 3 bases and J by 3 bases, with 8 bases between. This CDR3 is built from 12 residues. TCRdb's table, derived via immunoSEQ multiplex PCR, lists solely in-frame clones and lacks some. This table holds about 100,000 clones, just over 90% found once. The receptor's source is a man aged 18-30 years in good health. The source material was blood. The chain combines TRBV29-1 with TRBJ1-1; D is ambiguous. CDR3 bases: TGCAGCGTTGACGTGGGTGACACTGAAGCTTTCTTT. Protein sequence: CSVDVGDTEAFF. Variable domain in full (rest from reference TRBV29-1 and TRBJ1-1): SAVISQKPSRDICQRGTSLTIQCQVDSQVTMMFWYRQQPGQSLTLIATANQGSEATYESGFVIDKFPISRPNLTFSTLTVSNMSPEDSSIYLCSVDVGDTEAFFGQGTRLTVV.